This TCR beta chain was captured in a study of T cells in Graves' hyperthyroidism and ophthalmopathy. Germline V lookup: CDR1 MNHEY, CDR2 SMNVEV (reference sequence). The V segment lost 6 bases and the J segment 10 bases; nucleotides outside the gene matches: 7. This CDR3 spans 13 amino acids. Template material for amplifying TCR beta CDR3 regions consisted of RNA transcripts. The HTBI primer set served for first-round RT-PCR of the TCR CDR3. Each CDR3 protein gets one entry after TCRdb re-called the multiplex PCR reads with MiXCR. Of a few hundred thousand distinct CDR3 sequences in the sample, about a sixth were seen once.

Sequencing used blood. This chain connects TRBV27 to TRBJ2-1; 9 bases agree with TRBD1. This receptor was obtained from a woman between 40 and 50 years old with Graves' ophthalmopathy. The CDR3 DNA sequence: TGTGCCAGCAGACCGACAGGGGGTTCGGAGCAGTTCTTC. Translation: CASRPTGGSEQFF.